This T cell receptor beta chain stems from a study of cytomegalovirus exposure and HLA in healthy donors. PCR employed 60 Vbeta and 13 Jbeta primers. The repertoire was sequenced with immunoSEQ multiplex PCR; TCRdb's copy has only in-frame clones and lacks some. The data contain 200,000 to 250,000 clones, 83% of them singletons. This CDR3 contains 15 residues. The V gene's germline CDR1 is SGHRS and CDR2 YFSETQ. The ends were cut back, 1 base at V and 6 bases at J, with 14 bases in the middle. General observations from the study: For most TCR beta V segments, an earlier analysis put the productive rate at about 87% or about 30% of the time.

Notes on this clone: Its antigen remains unidentified.

Sequenced sample: PBMCs. The chain joins TRBV5-1 to TRBJ2-1; possibly TRBD2 for D (6 bases). This receptor was obtained from a girl aged 5-17 years in good health and CMV-seronegative. The CDR3 protein is CASSLFTSPSNEQFF. As DNA, the CDR3 is TGCGCCAGCAGCTTGTTCACTAGCCCCAGCAATGAGCAGTTCTTC.